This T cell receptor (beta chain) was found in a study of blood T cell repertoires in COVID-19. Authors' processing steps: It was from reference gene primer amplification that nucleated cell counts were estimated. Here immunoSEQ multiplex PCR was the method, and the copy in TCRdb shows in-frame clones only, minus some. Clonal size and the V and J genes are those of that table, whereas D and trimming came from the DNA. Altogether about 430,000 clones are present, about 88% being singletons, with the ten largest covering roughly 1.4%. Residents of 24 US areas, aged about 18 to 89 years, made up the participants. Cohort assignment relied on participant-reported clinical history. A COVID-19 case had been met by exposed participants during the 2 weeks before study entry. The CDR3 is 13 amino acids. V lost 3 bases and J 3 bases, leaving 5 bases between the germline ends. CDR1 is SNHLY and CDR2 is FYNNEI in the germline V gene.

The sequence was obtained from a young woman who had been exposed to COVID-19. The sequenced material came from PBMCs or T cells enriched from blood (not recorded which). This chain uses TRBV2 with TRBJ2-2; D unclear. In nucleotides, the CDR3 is TGTGCCAGCAGTGATCCTTACACCGGGGAGCTGTTTTTT. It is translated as CASSDPYTGELFF.